A single sample gave rise to the 32 T cell receptor beta chains below, sequenced in a study of beta chain features in type 1 diabetes. cDNA synthesis used the whole RNA isolate, giving expressed TCRB sequences. Only in-frame clones appear in the TCRdb table, and some are missing; sequencing was by immunoSEQ multiplex PCR. The sample lists some 900,000 clones; roughly 17% were seen once. The sequencing sample was made of naive CD4+ T cells from blood. The receptors were sampled from a woman between 18 and 30 years old in good health.

This clone appeared a few times. The chain employs TRBV14 and TRBJ2-5; no definite D call. CDR1 is SGHDN and CDR2 is FVKESK in the germline V gene. Trimming took off 0 bases at V and 7 bases at J, with 12 bases between the two ends. The CDR3 covers 14 residues. The CDR3 reads CASSQERHTGTQYF. CDR3 coding DNA: TGTGCCAGCAGCCAAGAACGCCATACGGGGACCCAGTACTTC.

V is TRBV4-3 and J is TRBJ2-5; D uncertain. There are 16 residues in the CDR3. Germline CDR1 is LGHNA and CDR2 is YSLEER. V dropped 0 bases and J dropped 5 bases, with 16 bases sitting between them. The CDR3 reads CASSQELALGLETQYF. The CDR3 region has the DNA TGCGCCAGCAGCCAAGAGCTTGCATTGGGTCTGGAGACCCAGTACTTC.

This clone was found a few times. This sequence joins TRBV7-9 and TRBJ1-2; D remains ambiguous. Trimming cost V 6 bases and J 4 bases, with 18 bases left between them. The CDR3 loop spans 15 amino acids. Per germline, CDR1 SEHNR and CDR2 FQNEAQ (reference sequence). CDR3 residues: CASSLEIGGTYGYTF. The CDR3 DNA is TGTGCCAGCAGTCTAGAAATCGGAGGAACCTATGGCTACACCTTC.

Points on this clone: This specimen includes other DNA sequences encoding the same CDR3. The chain combines TRBV28 with TRBJ1-5, with unresolved D. V gave up 7 bases and J gave up 1 base, with 5 bases separating them. The CDR3 loop spans 12 amino acids. The V gene's germline CDR1 is MDHEN and CDR2 SYDVKM. CDR3 in amino acids: CASKESNQPQHF. The CDR3 DNA reads TGTGCCAGCAAAGAAAGCAATCAGCCCCAGCATTTT.

This sequence joins TRBV5-4 and TRBJ2-1, with TRBD2 matching over 11 bases. V dropped 5 bases and J dropped 7; count of bases not matched to a gene: 8. This CDR3 region has 15 residues. CDR1 SGHNT and CDR2 YYREEE come from the germline V gene (reference sequence). CDR3 nucleotides: TGTGCCAGCAGTGAAATAGCGGGAGGGCCGAATGAGCAGTTCTTC. Translating gives CASSEIAGGPNEQFF.

The chain combines TRBV28 with TRBJ2-6; TRBD2 matches at 7 bases. With 5 bases clipped from V and 0 bases from J, the junction kept 10 bases outside the gene matches. Germline V gene data show CDR1 as MDHEN and CDR2 as SYDVKM. This CDR3 spans 18 amino acids. The CDR3, as DNA: TGTGCCAGCAGTACTCTGGGAGGGTACAGCTCTGGGGCCAACGTCCTGACTTTC. As protein: CASSTLGGYSSGANVLTF.

This clone appeared a few times. Written as DNA, the CDR3 is TGTGCCAGCATGCAAGAACTCCCAAGTTCCTACAATGAGCAGTTCTTC. As protein: CASMQELPSSYNEQFF. V and J are TRBV2 and TRBJ2-1; no clear D. This CDR3 comprises 16 residues. V lost 7 bases to trimming and J lost 1 base, with 17 bases between them. Germline CDR1 reads SNHLY; CDR2 reads FYNNEI.

The V and J genes are TRBV2 and TRBJ2-7; 9 bases agree with TRBD2. J lost 4 bases, V lost 6 bases, and 4 bases had no gene match. There are 13 residues in the CDR3. Germline values: CDR1 SNHLY, CDR2 FYNNEI. The chain's CDR3 is CASRVAGVYEQYF. The CDR3 DNA is TGTGCCAGCAGGGTAGCGGGAGTGTACGAGCAGTACTTC. Complete variable domain (other parts from reference TRBV2 and TRBJ2-7): EPEVTQTPSHQVTQMGQEVILRCVPISNHLYFYWYRQILGQKVEFLVSFYNNEISEKSEIFDDQFSVERPDGSNFTLKIRSTKLEDSAMYFCASRVAGVYEQYFGPGTRLTVT.

This clone was found a few times. The chain carries TRBV10-3 and TRBJ2-1; 12 nucleotides match TRBD2. CDR1 is ENHRY, CDR2 SYGVKD, per germline. Trimming removed 5 bases from V and 3 bases from J; junction bases left unmatched: 8. The CDR3 covers 17 residues. CDR3 amino acids: CAISQTSGSHFYNEQFF. The CDR3 bases are TGTGCCATCAGTCAGACTAGCGGGAGTCACTTCTACAATGAGCAGTTCTTC.

V gene TRBV7-9 combines with J gene TRBJ1-1; D ambiguous. Trimming left V 2 bases short and J 1 base short, with 8 bases between. CDR1 SEHNR and CDR2 FQNEAQ come from the germline V gene (reference sequence). The CDR3 consists of 14 residues. The CDR3 reads CASSLQWGNTEAFF. CDR3 DNA: TGTGCCAGCAGCTTACAGTGGGGGAACACTGAAGCTTTCTTT.

This clone was detected a few times. The chain couples TRBV20-1 to TRBJ2-5, with D hard to call. The CDR3 contains 10 residues. V lost 7 bases, J lost 3 bases, and 6 bases lay in between. Looked up from germline, CDR1 is DFQATT and CDR2 is SNEGSKA (reference sequence). CDR3 residues: CSVHEETQYF. In DNA, the CDR3 is TGCAGTGTACACGAAGAGACCCAGTACTTC.

A few counts support this clone. V is TRBV5-4 and J is TRBJ1-2; D is perhaps TRBD1 (5 bases). The V gene's germline CDR1 is SGHNT and CDR2 YYREEE (reference sequence). Trimming stripped 5 bases from V and 0 bases from J, with 11 bases between. The CDR3 loop spans 14 amino acids. For the CDR3, the DNA is TGTGCCAGCAGTTCAACCAGGGCTAACTATGGCTACACCTTC. Translation: CASSSTRANYGYTF.

This clone turned up a few times. The chain employs TRBV27 and TRBJ2-3, with TRBD2 matching 12 bases. CDR1 and CDR2 (germline): MNHEY, SMNVEV (reference sequence). The CDR3 has 14 residues. After removal of 10 bases from V and 2 bases from J, the junction contained 4 bases not matched to a gene. DNA of the CDR3: TGTGCCACTCGACTAGCGGGGGCCACAGATACGCAGTATTTT. It yields the protein CATRLAGATDTQYF.

This chain joins TRBV7-2 and TRBJ1-3; tentatively, D is TRBD1 (6 bases). The germline CDR1 and CDR2 sequences are SGHTA and FQGNSA. The CDR3 is 14 amino acids. The V and J ends lost 3 bases and 3 bases respectively, with 9 bases between them. The CDR3 DNA follows: TGTGCCAGCAGCTTCGGGACATTTGGAAACACCATATATTTT. Protein: CASSFGTFGNTIYF.

Concerning this clone: Other DNA variants within this sample encode the same CDR3. The chain has TRBV9 and TRBJ2-5; 11 positions match TRBD2. CDR1 is SGDLS, CDR2 YYNGEE, per germline. J gave up 4 bases and V 3 bases, and 2 bases lay outside the gene matches. The CDR3 spans 14 residues. CDR3: CASSAGLAGETQYF. The CDR3 region has the DNA TGTGCCAGCAGCGCTGGACTAGCGGGAGAGACCCAGTACTTC.

The chain has TRBV6-6 and TRBJ1-5; D gene ambiguous. Germline V gene lookup returns CDR1 MNHNY and CDR2 SVGAGI (reference sequence). This CDR3 comprises 14 residues. V lost 7 bases, J lost 6 bases, and 16 bases lay in between. The CDR3: CASTPTRNSQPQHF. CDR3 nucleotide sequence: TGTGCCAGCACCCCCACTCGGAACTCTCAGCCCCAGCATTTT.

About this clone: Within the sample, other DNA sequences also encode this same CDR3. The V and J genes are TRBV5-1 and TRBJ2-1; 10 positions agree with TRBD2. There are 16 residues in the CDR3. V lost 0 bases to trimming and J lost 3 bases; unmatched junction nucleotides: 3. Looked up from germline, CDR1 is SGHRS and CDR2 is YFSETQ. In nucleotides, the CDR3 is TGCGCCAGCAGCTTGGACGGACTAGCGGACTACAATGAGCAGTTCTTC. Protein: CASSLDGLADYNEQFF.

This sequence joins TRBV7-2 and TRBJ2-7, with 7 bases fitting TRBD1. Germline CDR1 and CDR2: SGHTA and FQGNSA. The CDR3 extends over 16 amino acids. Trimming removed 5 bases from V and 4 bases from J; junction bases left unmatched: 14. CDR3 nucleotides: TGTGCCAGCAGCCGACCGACAGGGTCCGGGTTTTACGAGCAGTACTTC. This gives the protein CASSRPTGSGFYEQYF.

The chain couples TRBV16 to TRBJ2-1, with TRBD2 matching 8 bases. Looked up from germline, CDR1 is KGHSY and CDR2 is FQNENV. The CDR3 is made up of 16 amino acids. V lost 3 bases to trimming and J lost 7 bases; unmatched junction nucleotides: 11. The CDR3: CASSQLTGSGKNEQFF. As DNA, the CDR3 is TGTGCCAGCAGCCAGCTGACGGGTAGCGGGAAGAATGAGCAGTTCTTC.

This clone was seen only a few times. V usage is TRBV6-6 and J usage is TRBJ2-1, with 8 bases identical to TRBD2. Per germline, CDR1 MNHNY and CDR2 SVGAGI (reference sequence). The CDR3 contains 13 residues. The junction had 5 bases not matched to a gene; V was cut back by 6 bases and J by 7 bases. The CDR3 DNA reads as TGTGCCAGCAGCGGGAGGGTGGGGAATGAGCAGTTCTTC. Encoded protein: CASSGRVGNEQFF.

This clone was counted between two and nine times. The chain links TRBV28 to TRBJ2-6, with D possibly matching TRBD1 (6 bases). This CDR3 spans 17 amino acids. Germline V gene data show CDR1 as MDHEN and CDR2 as SYDVKM. Trimming removed 3 bases from V and 0 bases from J, with 12 bases in between. This chain's CDR3 is CASSFYRASSGANVLTF. CDR3 sequence (DNA): TGTGCCAGCAGTTTTTACAGGGCGAGCTCTGGGGCCAACGTCCTGACTTTC.

This clone was detected a few times. CDR3 nucleotide sequence: TGTGCCAGCAGCGTAAGTTCAAGGTCCTCTGGGGCCAACGTCCTGACTTTC. As protein: CASSVSSRSSGANVLTF. The rearrangement uses TRBV9 and TRBJ2-6; D is uncertain. The CDR3 extends over 17 amino acids. Trimming stripped 1 base from V and 0 bases from J, with 11 bases between. Germline V CDR1 and CDR2: SGDLS, YYNGEE.

The V and J genes are TRBV4-2 and TRBJ2-1, with 8 bases aligning to TRBD2. Losses at the gene ends were 2 bases for V and 7 bases for J; bases not matched to a gene: 7. CDR1 and CDR2 (germline): LGHNA, YNFKEQ. The CDR3 runs 15 residues. The CDR3 protein is CASSQTSGSLNEQFF. CDR3 bases: TGTGCCAGCAGCCAAACAAGCGGGAGTCTGAATGAGCAGTTCTTC.

This clone was counted only a few times. V is TRBV4-3 and J is TRBJ2-7; the D gene is possibly TRBD2 (5 bases). The CDR3 runs 13 residues. The germline V and J ends were trimmed by 0 bases and 3 bases, with 6 bases remaining between them. Germline assignment: CDR1 LGHNA and CDR2 YSLEER. The CDR3 loop reads CASSQETSYEQYF. The DNA of the CDR3 is TGCGCCAGCAGCCAAGAAACTAGCTACGAGCAGTACTTC.

The chain links TRBV18 to TRBJ1-1; unclear D gene. The V and J ends lost 3 bases and 1 base respectively, with 15 bases between them. Germline CDR1 reads KGHSH; CDR2 reads LQKENI. This CDR3 region has 16 residues. The CDR3 loop is CASSPVSLKTNTEAFF. In DNA form, the CDR3 reads TGTGCCAGCTCACCCGTCTCCCTCAAGACGAACACTGAAGCTTTCTTT. The full variable domain, in which reference TRBV18 and TRBJ1-1 provide the parts outside the CDR3, is NAGVMQNPRHLVRRRGQEARLRCSPMKGHSHVYWYRQLPEEGLKFMVYLQKENIIDESGMPKERFSAEFPKEGPSILRIQQVVRGDSAAYFCASSPVSLKTNTEAFFGQGTRLTVV.

This clone has just a few counts. The chain joins TRBV5-1 to TRBJ2-3, with a weak D call TRBD1 (6 bases). The germline gives CDR1 SGHRS, CDR2 YFSETQ. V lost 0 bases and J lost 1, with 9 bases in between. The CDR3 is 15 amino acids. CDR3 sequence (DNA): TGCGCCAGCAGCTTGGCCGGACAGCGCACAGATACGCAGTATTTT. Residues: CASSLAGQRTDTQYF.

The rearrangement uses TRBV2 and TRBJ2-3; D is undetermined. The germline CDR1 and CDR2 sequences are SNHLY and FYNNEI. This CDR3 has 13 residues. V lost 4 bases to trimming and J lost 4 bases, with 9 bases between them. Written as DNA, the CDR3 is TGTGCCAGCAGTGGGGCTAGATCAGATACGCAGTATTTT. It specifies CASSGARSDTQYF.

This clone was seen once. A read error may account for a junction end that differs from germline. The genes are TRBV28 and TRBJ2-2, with 9 positions matching TRBD1. CDR1 MDHEN and CDR2 SYDVKM come from the germline V gene. There are 15 residues in the CDR3. The CDR3 loop is CASRVGTGNPGELFF. In nucleotides, the CDR3 is TGTGCCAGCCGTGTGGGGACAGGGAACCCCGGGGAGCTGTTTTTT.

In this sample, this clone turned up a few times. The V call is TRBV18, the J call TRBJ1-2; 7 bases line up with TRBD1. This CDR3 has 16 amino acids. CDR1 and CDR2 from the germline V gene are KGHSH and LQKENI. The V segment lost 7 bases and the J segment 0 bases; nucleotides outside the gene matches: 11. The CDR3 bases are TGTGCCAGCTTGCCCCCAGGGGGTAAAGCTAACTATGGCTACACCTTC. Protein product: CASLPPGGKANYGYTF.

This clone was observed a few times. The V gene is TRBV6-5, the J gene TRBJ2-1; D is possibly TRBD2 (6 bases). V lost 6 bases and J lost 4, with 16 bases in between. The CDR3 totals 15 residues. CDR1 is MNHEY, CDR2 SVGAGI, per germline. The CDR3 sequence is CASRPLGTQYNEQFF. The CDR3 region has the DNA TGTGCCAGCAGACCTCTCGGGACTCAGTACAATGAGCAGTTCTTC.

This clone has ten or more counts. The V and J genes are TRBV11-2 and TRBJ2-4, with D unresolved. The CDR3 spans 14 residues. The germline V and J ends were trimmed by 6 bases and 5 bases, with 14 bases remaining between them. CDR1 is SGHAT and CDR2 is FQNNGV in the germline V gene. The CDR3 spells CASRPAYMENIQYF. In DNA, the CDR3 is TGTGCCAGCAGACCGGCTTACATGGAAAACATTCAGTACTTC. Full variable domain (rest looked up from reference TRBV11-2 and TRBJ2-4): EAGVAQSPRYKIIEKRQSVAFWCNPISGHATLYWYQQILGQGPKLLIQFQNNGVVDDSQLPKDRFSAERLKGVDSTLKIQPAKLEDSAVYLCASRPAYMENIQYFGAGTRLSVL.

The V and J genes are TRBV4-2 and TRBJ2-4; either TRBD1 or TRBD2 may fit D (5 bases each). Germline loops: CDR1 LGHNA, CDR2 YNFKEQ. This CDR3 has 15 amino acids. The V and J ends lost 3 bases and 7 bases respectively, with 16 bases between them. CDR3 sequence: CASSHDLGTVNIQYF. The CDR3 DNA is TGTGCCAGCAGCCACGACCTCGGGACGGTGAACATTCAGTACTTC.